The 23 T cell receptor beta chains reported below all come from one sample, sequenced in a study of Graves' ophthalmopathy and Graves' hyperthyroidism. The study amplified TCR beta CDR3 regions using RNA transcripts. Second-round multiplex PCR came after first-round RT-PCR with HTBI primers. TCRdb re-called the multiplex PCR reads with MiXCR, one entry per CDR3 protein. The sample shows almost 750,000 distinct CDR3 sequences, roughly two fifths of them seen only once. Sequenced sample: peripheral blood. The receptors derive from an adult man with Graves' ophthalmopathy.

As for this clonotype: A much larger clone sits a single nucleotide away, making a read error possible. V usage is TRBV2 and J usage is TRBJ1-1, with a tentative D call TRBD1 (5 bases). The CDR3 sequence is 16 residues long. V lost 6 bases to trimming and J lost 4 bases, with 21 bases between them. The germline V gene encodes CDR1 SNHLY and CDR2 FYNNEI. The CDR3 DNA is TGTGCCAGCAGGGAGGACCTAGACAGTCATAGCACTGAAGCTTTCTTT. Its translation: CASREDLDSHSTEAFF.

This rearrangement joins TRBV9 to TRBJ1-2; D uncertain. V lost 4 bases to trimming and J lost 8 bases, with 15 bases between them. Germline V CDR1 and CDR2: SGDLS, YYNGEE. The CDR3 contains 13 residues. CDR3 nucleotide sequence: TGTGCCAGCAGCCAAGCGTATACACGGGGCTACACCTTC. Translating gives CASSQAYTRGYTF.

This sequence joins TRBV20-1 and TRBJ1-2, with D hard to call. From germline, CDR1 is DFQATT and CDR2 SNEGSKA (reference sequence). Trimming took 0 bases from V and 7 from J, leaving 6 bases between them. The CDR3 runs to 11 residues. The CDR3: CSARDLGGYTF. The CDR3 DNA sequence: TGCAGTGCTAGAGATTTGGGTGGCTACACCTTC.

This sequence joins TRBV29-1 and TRBJ2-7; D might be TRBD1 or TRBD2, each matching 5 bases. The CDR3 consists of 15 residues. Germline V gene sequence: CDR1 SQVTM, CDR2 ANQGSEA. Trimming shortened V by 4 bases and J by 3 bases, and 19 bases separated the two germline ends. The CDR3 nucleotides read TGCAGCGTTGTTCCGTTGTCCCAGGGAGACTACGAGCAGTACTTC. Translation gives CSVVPLSQGDYEQYF.

This clonotype appeared once. One base away lies a much larger clone, so this may be a sequencing read error. V and J are TRBV11-2 and TRBJ1-2; D gene unclear. Looked up from germline, CDR1 is SGHAT and CDR2 is FQNNGV. The CDR3 covers 14 residues. The CDR3 DNA reads TGTGCCAGCACCCAGGCGGGTTCCGGCTATGGCTACATCTTC. Amino acids: CASTQAGSGYGYIF. Filled out from reference TRBV11-2 and TRBJ1-2, the complete variable domain reads EAGVAQSPRYKIIEKRQSVAFWCNPISGHATLYWYQQILGQGPKLLIQFQNNGVVDDSQLPKDRFSAERLKGVDSTLKIQPAKLEDSAVYLCASTQAGSGYGYIFGSGTRLTVV.

The chain carries TRBV5-1 and TRBJ2-5, with a tentative D call TRBD2 (6 bases). Per germline, CDR1 SGHRS and CDR2 YFSETQ. The CDR3 sequence is 14 residues long. The V gene lost 4 bases and the J gene lost 4 bases, with 14 bases spanning the gap. The CDR3 DNA is TGCGCCAGCAGCGCGGGACGGGCGGGAGAGACCCAGTACTTC. Translating gives CASSAGRAGETQYF.

V is TRBV20-1 and J is TRBJ2-2; TRBD2 agrees at 13 bases. The CDR3 covers 15 residues. Unmatched junction bases numbered 5, after V lost 3 bases and J lost 7 bases. The germline CDR1 and CDR2 sequences are DFQATT and SNEGSKA (reference sequence). CDR3 amino acids: CSASGTSGISGELFF. In nucleotides, the CDR3 is TGCAGTGCTAGTGGGACTAGCGGGATTAGCGGGGAGCTGTTTTTT.

This clonotype was picked up one time. The chain has TRBV9 and TRBJ2-7; maybe TRBD2 (6 bases). The CDR3 spans 15 residues. Trimming removed 4 bases at V and 5 bases at J, with 19 bases between. Germline CDR1 SGDLS, CDR2 YYNGEE. The CDR3 here is CASSPRVGGGHEQYF. The CDR3 coding sequence is TGTGCCAGCAGCCCCAGAGTGGGGGGTGGCCACGAGCAGTACTTC.

As for this clonotype: This may be a read error, as it is one base from a much larger clone. The chain recombines TRBV7-1 with TRBJ1-1; D is possibly TRBD1 (6 bases). TRBV7-1 is recorded as an ORF, its role being uncertain. The CDR3 contains 13 residues. Trimming pared 2 bases from V and 10 bases from J, leaving 14 bases between. The CDR3 protein is CASSSTRGNGAFF. The CDR3 coding sequence is TGTGCCAGCAGCTCAACAAGGGGGAACGGAGCTTTCTTT.

As for this clonotype: It may be a read error: a sequence one base away is much more abundant. The V and J genes are TRBV7-2 and TRBJ2-7; the D gene is possibly TRBD1 (7 bases). This CDR3 has 12 residues. The germline V gene has CDR1 SGHTA and CDR2 FQGNSA. V was trimmed by 8 bases and J by 5 bases, leaving 13 bases between them. The CDR3 spells CASGQGGHEQYF. The CDR3, as DNA: TGTGCCAGCGGCCAGGGGGGCCACGAGCAGTACTTC.

J is TRBJ2-2 and V is TRBV6-1; D unclear. The V end lost 5 bases, the J end lost 7 bases, and 17 bases lay between the germline ends. CDR3 length equals 15 residues. The germline gives CDR1 MNHNS, CDR2 SASEGT. CDR3 loop: CASSYRATGSGELFF. CDR3 in DNA: TGTGCCAGCAGTTACCGCGCTACTGGAAGCGGGGAGCTGTTTTTT.

This clonotype was counted ten times or more. The J gene is TRBJ1-1, the V gene TRBV15; tentative D call: TRBD1 (6 bases). CDR1 and CDR2 (germline): LNHNV, YYDKDF (reference sequence). The CDR3 is 16 residues long. Trimming left V 1 base short and J 0 bases short, with 12 bases between. The CDR3 DNA is TGTGCCACCAGCAGAGCGGTGGGGGCCATGAACACTGAAGCTTTCTTT. It specifies CATSRAVGAMNTEAFF.

V and J are TRBV19 and TRBJ2-2; 13 bases map to TRBD2. The CDR3 is 17 residues long. V lost 4 bases to trimming and J lost 6 bases; unmatched junction nucleotides: 8. In germline, CDR1 is LNHDA, CDR2 SQIVND (reference sequence). CDR3 region: CASSSPGTSGISGELFF. The CDR3 region has the DNA TGTGCCAGTAGTAGTCCCGGGACTAGCGGGATCTCCGGGGAGCTGTTTTTT.

Ten or more counts support this clonotype. This sequence joins TRBV24-1 and TRBJ1-5, with TRBD1 matching over 11 bases. Germline CDR1 is KGHDR and CDR2 is SFDVKD. After removal of 9 bases from V and 4 bases from J, the junction contained 7 bases not matched to a gene. CDR3 length: 15 amino acids. This CDR3 reads CATGTGTGGNQPQHF. In DNA form, the CDR3 reads TGTGCCACCGGGACCGGGACAGGGGGGAATCAGCCCCAGCATTTT.

Ten or more counts support this clonotype. Sequence at one end of the junction differs from germline and may be a read error. The J gene is TRBJ2-5, the V gene TRBV20-1, with 9 bases that match TRBD1. This CDR3 has 10 residues. Germline V gene lookup returns CDR1 DFQATT and CDR2 SNEGSKA (reference sequence). The CDR3 DNA sequence: TGCAGTGCTGAAGGGGACAGGGCAAATTTC. It is translated as CSAEGDRANF.

This clonotype has a handful of counts. The rearrangement joins TRBV7-2 to TRBJ2-7; tentatively, D is TRBD1 (6 bases). Trimming took 3 bases from V and 5 from J, leaving 20 bases between them. In germline, CDR1 is SGHTA, CDR2 FQGNSA. This CDR3 is built from 16 residues. The CDR3 nucleotides read TGTGCCAGCAGCTTCCTGGACAGTTTTAAATTACACGAGCAGTACTTC. Residues: CASSFLDSFKLHEQYF.

The rearrangement links TRBV5-1 to TRBJ1-1; D gene unclear. Trimming stripped 0 bases from V and 5 bases from J, with 11 bases between. The CDR3 is made up of 14 amino acids. From germline, CDR1 is SGHRS and CDR2 YFSETQ. The CDR3 region is CASSLVKVGTEAFF. Written as DNA, the CDR3 is TGCGCCAGCAGCTTGGTGAAGGTGGGAACTGAAGCTTTCTTT.

This clonotype has ten or more counts. This rearrangement joins TRBV2 to TRBJ1-4; D gene uncertain. From germline, CDR1 is SNHLY and CDR2 FYNNEI. CDR3 length equals 16 residues. Trimming cost V 2 bases and J 8 bases, with 18 bases left between them. In nucleotides, the CDR3 is TGTGCCAGCAGTGAACTGGGGAGGGCCCGCGGGGAAAAACTGTTTTTT. This encodes CASSELGRARGEKLFF.

This clonotype has at least ten counts. The chain has TRBV7-9 and TRBJ1-1; tentative D call: TRBD1 (5 bases). Germline CDR1 is SEHNR and CDR2 is FQNEAQ (reference sequence). The CDR3 consists of 15 residues. The ends were cut back, 2 bases at V and 3 bases at J, with 13 bases in the middle. This CDR3 is CASSLWGGVDTEAFF. The CDR3 coding sequence is TGTGCCAGCAGCTTATGGGGCGGGGTTGACACTGAAGCTTTCTTT.

This clonotype was observed many times. The chain combines TRBV10-3 with TRBJ1-3; tentative D call: TRBD1 (6 bases). Per the germline V gene, CDR1 is ENHRY and CDR2 is SYGVKD. Between the trimmed V and J ends, which lost 2 bases and 0 bases, there was a span of 17 bases. The CDR3 is 18 residues long. The CDR3 DNA reads as TGTGCCATCAGTGAGCGTCAGGGGATTCCTAACTCTGGAAACACCATATATTTT. Residues: CAISERQGIPNSGNTIYF.

On this clonotype itself: The CDR3 carries no conserved terminal phenylalanine or tryptophan, so it likely arises from a read error. The DNA is left out, because the CDR3 cannot be placed on it with certainty; the CDR3 is given as TCRdb lists it. The chain has TRBV6-5 and TRBJ2-5; no check of the table's D call, TRBD1, against the DNA was made. Per germline, CDR1 MNHEY and CDR2 SVGAGI. The CDR3 region is 12 residues in length, termini included. CDR3 residues: CAGGGTEGTVSL.

This chain uses TRBV15 with TRBJ1-1; 9 nucleotides line up with TRBD1. With 1 base clipped from V and 5 bases from J, the junction kept 2 bases outside the gene matches. CDR3 length equals 14 residues. Germline-derived CDR1 and CDR2 are LNHNV and YYDKDF (reference sequence). CDR3 in amino acids: CATSRGTGETEAFF. CDR3 sequence (DNA): TGTGCCACCAGCAGAGGGACAGGGGAGACTGAAGCTTTCTTT.

The gene calls are TRBV15 and TRBJ2-5; D perhaps matches TRBD2 (5 bases). This CDR3 is 15 amino acids long. From germline, CDR1 is LNHNV and CDR2 YYDKDF (reference sequence). Trimming cost V 0 bases and J 9 bases, with 17 bases left between them. The CDR3 reads CATSREGSSNQPQYF. The CDR3 DNA reads as TGTGCCACCAGCAGAGAGGGGAGTAGCAATCAGCCCCAGTACTTC.